The 31 T cell receptor beta chains below all came from one sample that was sequenced in a study of blood T cell repertoires in COVID-19. Data came from immunoSEQ multiplex PCR; TCRdb stores just in-frame clones and leaves some out. The table shows more than 85,000 clones, with roughly 87% occurring only once. Sequencing was done on a sample of peripheral blood. The receptors stem from a human donor in a cohort sampled during active COVID-19.

V gene TRBV6-2 or TRBV6-3 combines with J gene TRBJ2-7; no clear D. The V end was cut by 4 bases, the J end by 4 bases, with 5 bases between. CDR1 MNHEY and CDR2 SVGEGT come from the germline V gene. CDR3 length equals 11 residues. The CDR3 is CASSWSYEQYF. CDR3 nucleotides: TGTGCCAGCAGTTGGAGTTACGAGCAGTACTTC.

The rearrangement uses TRBV14 and TRBJ2-7; TRBD2 matches 10 bases. With V trimmed by 0 bases and J by 0 bases, 8 bases remained unmatched. This CDR3 has 18 amino acids. Germline V lookup: CDR1 SGHDN, CDR2 FVKESK. CDR3 bases: TGTGCCAGCAGCCAAGATGAGCGGGGGGGGCTTAACTCCTACGAGCAGTACTTC. It translates to CASSQDERGGLNSYEQYF.

The rearrangement joins TRBV5-4 to TRBJ2-1; 8 positions match TRBD2. This CDR3 is 15 amino acids long. Germline-derived CDR1 and CDR2 are SGHNT and YYREEE (reference sequence). V gave up 0 bases and J gave up 3 bases; unmatched junction bases: 2. The CDR3 DNA follows: TGTGCCAGCAGCTTGGCCGGGACTAGCTACAATGAGCAGTTCTTC. Its translation: CASSLAGTSYNEQFF.

The chain uses TRBV4-1 and TRBJ2-5; tentatively, D is TRBD2 (6 bases). CDR3 length equals 16 residues. V was pared by 0 bases and J by 3 bases, with 14 bases between. Germline loops: CDR1 MGHRA, CDR2 YSYEKL. CDR3 nucleotide sequence: TGCGCCAGCAGCCAAGATATGGGAACGGGAGAAGAGACCCAGTACTTC. Its protein is CASSQDMGTGEETQYF.

The chain employs TRBV7-2 and TRBJ2-7; D uncertain. Germline assignment: CDR1 SGHTA and CDR2 FQGNSA. The germline V and J ends were trimmed by 4 bases and 7 bases, with 14 bases remaining between them. The CDR3 contains 13 residues. The CDR3 reads CASSSGVQREQYF. CDR3 in DNA: TGTGCCAGCAGCTCCGGTGTGCAGCGAGAGCAGTACTTC.

The chain has TRBV10-1 and TRBJ2-2, with D possibly matching TRBD1 (5 bases). CDR1 is WNHNN and CDR2 is SYGVQD in the germline V gene (reference sequence). This CDR3 comprises 16 residues. V shed 2 bases and J shed 0 bases, with 10 bases lying between them. The CDR3 is CASSEGAAPNTGELFF. CDR3 DNA sequence: TGCGCCAGCAGTGAGGGGGCGGCACCGAACACCGGGGAGCTGTTTTTT.

The genes are TRBV5-4 and TRBJ2-5; maybe TRBD1 (7 bases). The CDR3 runs 14 residues. Trimming removed 4 bases at V and 5 bases at J, with 15 bases between. Per germline, CDR1 SGHNT and CDR2 YYREEE (reference sequence). The CDR3 region is CASSPTGAGETQYF. CDR3 in DNA: TGTGCCAGCAGCCCTACAGGGGCGGGGGAGACCCAGTACTTC.

The chain recombines TRBV9 with TRBJ2-2, with a weak D call TRBD2 (5 bases). Per germline, CDR1 SGDLS and CDR2 YYNGEE. This CDR3 contains 18 residues. With 0 bases removed from V and 6 bases from J, the gap between germline ends came to 21 bases. This CDR3 reads CASSVGIGDLGEAGELFF. The CDR3, as DNA: TGTGCCAGCAGCGTAGGTATCGGGGATCTTGGGGAAGCCGGGGAGCTGTTTTTT.

V and J are TRBV19 and TRBJ2-7; D is possibly TRBD1 (6 bases). V was cut by 6 bases and J by 2 bases, with 14 bases left in between. The CDR3 sequence is 14 residues long. Germline V gene data show CDR1 as LNHDA and CDR2 as SQIVND (reference sequence). This CDR3 is CASSSQRGTYEQYF. The CDR3 nucleotides are TGTGCCAGTAGCTCCCAGAGGGGGACCTACGAGCAGTACTTC. The whole variable domain, filled in from reference TRBV19 and TRBJ2-7, reads DGGITQSPKYLFRKEGQNVTLSCEQNLNHDAMYWYRQDPGQGLRLIYYSQIVNDFQKGDIAEGYSVSREKKESFPLTVTSAQKNPTAFYLCASSSQRGTYEQYFGPGTRLTVT.

This clone was detected only once. This sequence joins TRBV7-2 and TRBJ2-7; weak D call: TRBD2 (6 bases). This CDR3 is built from 14 residues. CDR1 SGHTA and CDR2 FQGNSA come from the germline V gene. Trimming pared 5 bases from V and 2 bases from J, leaving 13 bases between. This CDR3 reads CASSPRGITYEQYF. CDR3 in DNA: TGTGCCAGCAGCCCACGGGGGATCACCTACGAGCAGTACTTC.

The V gene is TRBV10-2, the J gene TRBJ1-6, with D tentatively TRBD1 (5 bases). The CDR3 is made up of 14 amino acids. V was pared by 6 bases and J by 7 bases, with 13 bases between. Germline V gene data show CDR1 as WSHSY and CDR2 as SAAADI. CDR3 DNA sequence: TGCGCCAGCAGCTTGGACAACAAGAATTCACCCCTCCACTTT. Its protein is CASSLDNKNSPLHF.

This chain connects TRBV5-1 to TRBJ2-3; D gene unclear. This CDR3 has 13 amino acids. Germline V gene sequence: CDR1 SGHRS, CDR2 YFSETQ. Trimming pared 3 bases from V and 7 bases from J, leaving 12 bases between. In DNA, the CDR3 is TGCGCCAGCAGCTCCATCTCCACTAATACGCAGTATTTT. Translating it yields CASSSISTNTQYF.

J is TRBJ1-5 and V is TRBV18; TRBD1 is a possible D gene (5 bases). The V end was cut by 4 bases, the J end by 1 base, with 20 bases between. Germline CDR1 is KGHSH and CDR2 is LQKENI. The CDR3 covers 18 residues. The CDR3: CASSLVALVGGSNQPQHF. CDR3 sequence (DNA): TGTGCCAGCTCACTTGTGGCCCTGGTCGGGGGGAGCAATCAGCCCCAGCATTTT.

The chain links TRBV5-4 to TRBJ1-1; 11 bases agree with TRBD1. Germline V gives CDR1 SGHNT, CDR2 YYREEE (reference sequence). The CDR3 extends over 15 amino acids. V was clipped by 4 bases and J by 0 bases; unmatched bases: 2. This CDR3 reads CASSRDRGLNTEAFF. The DNA for the CDR3 is TGTGCCAGCAGCCGGGACAGGGGGTTGAACACTGAAGCTTTCTTT. Full variable domain (missing parts from reference TRBV5-4 and TRBJ1-1): ETGVTQSPTHLIKTRGQQVTLRCSSQSGHNTVSWYQQALGQGPQFIFQYYREEENGRGNFPPRFSGLQFPNYSSELNVNALELDDSALYLCASSRDRGLNTEAFFGQGTRLTVV.

This clone was counted a single time. This chain joins TRBV9 and TRBJ2-7; 9 bases map to TRBD2. Germline V gives CDR1 SGDLS, CDR2 YYNGEE. The ends lost 1 base at V and 5 bases at J; junction bases unmatched: 7. The CDR3 loop spans 15 amino acids. The CDR3 sequence: CASSVLSGRVDEQYF. The CDR3 DNA follows: TGTGCCAGCAGCGTACTTAGCGGGAGAGTTGACGAGCAGTACTTC.

A single count supports this clone. The chain recombines TRBV7-3 with TRBJ2-7; 7 nucleotides agree with TRBD1. J lost 3 bases, V lost 5 bases, and 13 bases had no gene match. Looked up from germline, CDR1 is SGHTA and CDR2 is FQGTGA. The CDR3 loop spans 16 amino acids. The CDR3 DNA follows: TGTGCCAGCAGCCGTGCAGGGGCAGGGGGTTACTACGAGCAGTACTTC. This translates into CASSRAGAGGYYEQYF.

The chain links TRBV25-1 to TRBJ1-2, with D maybe TRBD1 (5 bases). Trimming took 6 bases from V and 7 from J, leaving 18 bases between them. Germline assignment: CDR1 MGHDK and CDR2 SYGVNS. This CDR3 is 14 amino acids long. CDR3 nucleotide sequence: TGTGCCAGCAGCGTCGGCCAGGGATCGGGTGGCTACACCTTC. Residues: CASSVGQGSGGYTF.

This chain connects TRBV5-1 to TRBJ1-1, with 7 nucleotides matching TRBD1. Germline V CDR1 and CDR2: SGHRS, YFSETQ. This CDR3 comprises 18 residues. V was clipped by 3 bases and J by 3 bases; unmatched bases: 17. The CDR3 sequence is CASSSNLQGPAGYTEAFF. In DNA form, the CDR3 reads TGCGCCAGCAGCTCAAACTTACAGGGGCCGGCCGGATACACTGAAGCTTTCTTT.

The gene calls are TRBV14 and TRBJ2-1, with a tentative D call TRBD1 (5 bases). Trimming removed 1 base from V and 0 bases from J, with 16 bases in between. There are 18 residues in the CDR3. Germline V lookup: CDR1 SGHDN, CDR2 FVKESK. The CDR3 loop reads CASSQVSRGSPSYNEQFF. The CDR3 DNA follows: TGTGCCAGCAGCCAAGTTAGTAGGGGTTCCCCCTCCTACAATGAGCAGTTCTTC.

This clone was counted a few times. The rearrangement uses TRBV7-2 and TRBJ2-7; 14 nucleotides agree with TRBD2. Germline CDR1 reads SGHTA; CDR2 reads FQGNSA. The V gene end was trimmed by 2 bases and the J gene end by 4 bases; junction bases not matched to a gene: 13. The length of the CDR3 is 19 residues. The CDR3 DNA follows: TGTGCCAGCAGCTTAAAAATCACCGGGACTAGCGGGAGCTGGTACGAGCAGTACTTC. Translating it yields CASSLKITGTSGSWYEQYF.

This clone was seen a single time. This rearrangement joins TRBV7-8 to TRBJ2-7; D may be TRBD1 (6 bases). V shed 5 bases and J shed 6 bases, with 14 bases lying between them. Germline V gene data show CDR1 as SGHVS and CDR2 as FQNEAQ. The CDR3 runs to 13 residues. CDR3 coding DNA: TGTGCCAGCAGCCGTCTTACAGGGACCGAGCAGTACTTC. Residues: CASSRLTGTEQYF.

This clone has only one observation. The chain carries TRBV5-1 and TRBJ1-1; 7 bases fit TRBD1. The germline CDR1 and CDR2 sequences are SGHRS and YFSETQ. The CDR3 spans 14 residues. The V segment lost 1 base and the J segment 10 bases; nucleotides outside the gene matches: 10. This CDR3 reads CASSLLAGQTGAFF. CDR3 bases: TGCGCCAGCAGCTTGTTGGCGGGACAGACGGGAGCTTTCTTT.

The V call is TRBV4-2, the J call TRBJ2-7; 7 positions match TRBD1. The CDR3 runs to 15 residues. V lost 0 bases, J lost 2 bases, and 4 bases stayed unmatched. Germline values: CDR1 LGHNA, CDR2 YNFKEQ. The CDR3 DNA follows: TGTGCCAGCAGCCAAGAAATGGGACAGACCTACGAGCAGTACTTC. It yields the protein CASSQEMGQTYEQYF.

This rearrangement joins TRBV28 to TRBJ2-7; 8 bases match TRBD1. Germline assignment: CDR1 MDHEN and CDR2 SYDVKM. Trimming cost V 5 bases and J 3 bases; bases outside gene matches: 6. The CDR3 is 14 amino acids. The CDR3 region has the DNA TGTGCCAGCAGTCCGACAGGGGAGAACTACGAGCAGTACTTC. Translation gives CASSPTGENYEQYF.

The count of this clone is one. This chain links TRBV27 with TRBJ1-6; D remains unclear. CDR3 length: 14 amino acids. Per the germline V gene, CDR1 is MNHEY and CDR2 is SMNVEV (reference sequence). With 1 base removed from V and 8 bases from J, the gap between germline ends came to 9 bases. CDR3 nucleotides: TGTGCCAGCAGTTTATTCGTTCAGGATTCACCCCTCCACTTT. It specifies CASSLFVQDSPLHF.

The V gene is TRBV10-3, the J gene TRBJ1-1; D uncertain. From germline, CDR1 is ENHRY and CDR2 SYGVKD. This CDR3 spans 14 amino acids. V lost 7 bases to trimming and J lost 2 bases, with 14 bases between them. The CDR3 here is CAITRAEGNTEAFF. CDR3 DNA: TGTGCCATCACCCGGGCGGAGGGAAACACTGAAGCTTTCTTT.

This chain links TRBV5-1 with TRBJ2-5; TRBD2 agrees at 13 bases. V lost 4 bases, J lost 1 base, and 4 bases stayed unmatched. There are 16 residues in the CDR3. CDR1 SGHRS and CDR2 YFSETQ come from the germline V gene. The CDR3 region has the DNA TGCGCCAGCAGCCGGGGGACTAGCGGGGCCCAAGAGACCCAGTACTTC. Amino acid sequence: CASSRGTSGAQETQYF.

The rearrangement links TRBV5-4 to TRBJ1-5, with unresolved D. V dropped 4 bases and J dropped 1 base, with 12 bases sitting between them. This CDR3 comprises 15 residues. Germline V lookup: CDR1 SGHNT, CDR2 YYREEE (reference sequence). CDR3 protein: CASSLGPGSNQPQHF. The CDR3 DNA reads TGTGCCAGCAGCCTAGGGCCGGGGAGCAATCAGCCCCAGCATTTT.

This rearrangement joins TRBV6-2 or TRBV6-3 to TRBJ2-1, with TRBD1 matching over 10 bases. V lost 2 bases to trimming and J lost 3 bases; unmatched junction nucleotides: 4. CDR1 is MNHEY and CDR2 is SVGEGT in the germline V gene. There are 16 residues in the CDR3. CDR3 region: CASSYTGTGDYNEQFF. The DNA for the CDR3 is TGTGCCAGCAGTTACACCGGGACAGGGGACTACAATGAGCAGTTCTTC.

The chain has TRBV19 and TRBJ1-2; D is unclear. The CDR3 sequence is 14 residues long. V was cut by 0 bases and J by 4 bases, with 9 bases left in between. Germline-derived CDR1 and CDR2 are LNHDA and SQIVND (reference sequence). The CDR3 reads CASSIDGVSYGYTF. DNA for the CDR3: TGTGCCAGTAGTATAGACGGGGTTTCCTATGGCTACACCTTC. The full variable domain, with the rest looked up from reference TRBV19 and TRBJ1-2, is DGGITQSPKYLFRKEGQNVTLSCEQNLNHDAMYWYRQDPGQGLRLIYYSQIVNDFQKGDIAEGYSVSREKKESFPLTVTSAQKNPTAFYLCASSIDGVSYGYTFGSGTRLTVV.

The J gene is TRBJ2-7, the V gene TRBV3-1 (or the pseudogene TRBV3-2); perhaps TRBD1 as D (8 bases). Germline lookup yields CDR1 LGHDT and CDR2 YNNKEL (reference sequence). CDR3 length: 14 amino acids. Trimming took 5 bases from V and 2 from J, leaving 13 bases between them. The CDR3 sequence is CASSTTGGAYEQYF. CDR3 sequence (DNA): TGTGCCAGCAGCACAACAGGGGGGGCCTACGAGCAGTACTTC.